The 2 T cell receptor beta chains below all came from one sample that was sequenced in a study of glioma-infiltrating T cells. Using RNA template, CDR3s of TCR alpha and beta were amplified with iRepertoire arm-PCR. TCRdb re-analysed the multiplex PCR reads in MiXCR, keeping a single row per CDR3 protein. The table lists about 400,000 distinct CDR3 sequences, about 40% of them singletons. What was sequenced was glioma tissue, nonneoplastic brain tissue, or PBMCs (not recorded which). The receptors stem from a human donor with low-grade glioma or glioblastoma, undergoing nonglioma brain surgery, or in good health (not recorded which).

This clonotype was seen a handful of times. The chain employs TRBV20-1 and TRBJ2-7; TRBD1 aligns across 10 bases. CDR1 is DFQATT and CDR2 is SNEGSKA in the germline V gene (reference sequence). After removal of 7 bases from V and 3 bases from J, the junction contained 3 bases not matched to a gene. CDR3 size: 12 residues. The CDR3 DNA is TGCAGTGGGGGGGACAGGGGCTACGAGCAGTACTTC. This translates into CSGGDRGYEQYF.

Notes on this clonotype: Germline and junction disagree at one end, which may indicate a read error. The chain recombines TRBV15 with TRBJ2-7, with D perhaps TRBD2 (6 bases). Germline-derived CDR1 and CDR2 are LNHNV and YYDKDF (reference sequence). The CDR3 covers 15 residues. CDR3 in DNA: TGTGCCACCAGTCCAGAACTAACGGGAGCTTACGAGCAGGACTTC. This encodes CATSPELTGAYEQDF.